These T cell receptor beta chains were read from a single sample in a study of response to subunit inactivated influenza vaccine. TCRdb processed the RT-PCR reads anew with MiXCR; each CDR3 protein has one entry. The table includes about 540,000 distinct CDR3 sequences, around a quarter detected once. Separately, the same data were catalogued under a study of T cells expressing NK-cell markers.

The specimen was CD4+ T cells sorted from PBMCs, collected 11 to 12 days after vaccination. These receptors were taken from a man aged 50-59 years who received an inactivated influenza vaccine. CDR3s include the opening cysteine and the closing phenylalanine or tryptophan.

j_call,v_call,cdr3_length,cdr3_aa
TRBJ2-7,TRBV28,16,CASSFHSLADGYEQYF
TRBJ2-5,TRBV29-1,13,CSVDYTSGETQYF
TRBJ2-2,TRBV18,14,CASSPPLAPGELFF
TRBJ2-1,TRBV5-1,15,CASSLPGGSYNEQFF
TRBJ2-4,TRBV7-3,14,CASSLYVRKNIQYF
TRBJ2-7,TRBV9,15,CASSERQGGKYEQYF
TRBJ2-5,TRBV7-9,15,CASSIGGGVGETQYF
TRBJ1-2,TRBV7-9,13,CASSPSPAGGYTF
TRBJ2-1,TRBV20-1,16,CSARDSRLAGGNEQFF
TRBJ2-2,TRBV14,15,CASSQGWVSTGELFF
TRBJ2-2,TRBV7-9,15,CAGQSRGTNTGELFF